The following is a T cell receptor beta chain sequence with its context. The ends were cut back, 6 bases at V and 7 bases at J, with 16 bases in the middle. The CDR3 is 15 amino acids. The germline gives CDR1 SGHTA, CDR2 FQGNSA. Per the authors' pipeline: How many nucleated cells were present was estimated from reference gene primer amplification. Measured with immunoSEQ multiplex PCR; TCRdb has only the in-frame clones, and not every one. V, J and clone size derive from that table, while D and trimming were established from the DNA sequence. The data show roughly 570,000 clones, around 90% seen once. This record comes from a study of blood T cell repertoires in COVID-19. Across the study: Whether acute or convalescent, the COVID-19 samples came from the United States, Italy and Spain. The analysed material was cDNA or gDNA that came from T cells, B-cell-depleted T cells, or PBMCs.

Patients of the Seattle cohort, enrolled during active infection, were followed longitudinally. The sequence was collected from a woman in her fifties or sixties with COVID-19, enrolled during active disease. Sequencing used peripheral blood. The chain combines TRBV7-2 with TRBJ1-6; tentative D call: TRBD1 (6 bases). The CDR3 reads CASSSQGFGNSPLHF. DNA for the CDR3: TGTGCCAGCAGTTCCCAGGGGTTTGGGAATTCACCCCTCCACTTT.